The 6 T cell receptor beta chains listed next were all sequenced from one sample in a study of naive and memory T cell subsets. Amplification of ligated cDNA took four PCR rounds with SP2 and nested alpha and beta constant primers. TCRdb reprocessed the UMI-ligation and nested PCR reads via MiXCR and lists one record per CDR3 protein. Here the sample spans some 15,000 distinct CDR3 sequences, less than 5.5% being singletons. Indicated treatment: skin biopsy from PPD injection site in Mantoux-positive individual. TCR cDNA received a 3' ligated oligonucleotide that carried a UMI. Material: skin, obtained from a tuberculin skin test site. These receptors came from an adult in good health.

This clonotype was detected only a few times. CDR3 nucleotides: TGTGCCAGCAGCTTAGACGCAAACTCTGGAAACACCATATATTTT. Its protein is CASSLDANSGNTIYF. This chain links TRBV7-2 with TRBJ1-3; D remains unclear. V lost 1 base to trimming and J lost 0 bases, with 7 bases between them. This CDR3 spans 15 amino acids. The germline gives CDR1 SGHTA, CDR2 FQGNSA.

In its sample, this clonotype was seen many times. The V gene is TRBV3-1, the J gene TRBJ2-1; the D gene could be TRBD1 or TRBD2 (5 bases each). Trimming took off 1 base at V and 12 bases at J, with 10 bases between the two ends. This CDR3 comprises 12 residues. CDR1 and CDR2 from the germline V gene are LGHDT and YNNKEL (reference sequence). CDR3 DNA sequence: TGTGCCAGCAGCCAAGCATCGGGACCGCAGTTCTTC. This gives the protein CASSQASGPQFF.

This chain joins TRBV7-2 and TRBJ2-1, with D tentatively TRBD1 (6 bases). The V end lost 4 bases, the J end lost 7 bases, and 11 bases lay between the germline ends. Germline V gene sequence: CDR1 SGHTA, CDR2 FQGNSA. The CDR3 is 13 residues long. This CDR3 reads CASSSGDWNEQFF. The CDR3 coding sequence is TGTGCCAGCAGCTCAGGGGATTGGAATGAGCAGTTCTTC.

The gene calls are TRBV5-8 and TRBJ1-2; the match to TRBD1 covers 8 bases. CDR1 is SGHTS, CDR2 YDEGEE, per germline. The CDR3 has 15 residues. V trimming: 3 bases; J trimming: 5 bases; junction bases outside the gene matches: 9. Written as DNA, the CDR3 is TGTGCCAGCAGCTACCCGGACAGGGAGGGATATGGCTACACCTTC. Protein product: CASSYPDREGYGYTF.

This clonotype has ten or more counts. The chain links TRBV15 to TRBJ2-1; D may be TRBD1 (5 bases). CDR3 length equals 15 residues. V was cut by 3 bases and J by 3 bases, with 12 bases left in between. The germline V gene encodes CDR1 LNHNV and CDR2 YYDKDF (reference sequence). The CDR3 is CATSRETAIYNEQFF. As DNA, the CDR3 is TGTGCCACCAGCAGGGAGACAGCCATCTACAATGAGCAGTTCTTC. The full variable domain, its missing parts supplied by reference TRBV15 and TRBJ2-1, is DAMVIQNPRYQVTQFGKPVTLSCSQTLNHNVMYWYQQKSSQAPKLLFHYYDKDFNNEADTPDNFQSRRPNTSFCFLDIRSPGLGDTAMYLCATSRETAIYNEQFFGPGTRLTVL.

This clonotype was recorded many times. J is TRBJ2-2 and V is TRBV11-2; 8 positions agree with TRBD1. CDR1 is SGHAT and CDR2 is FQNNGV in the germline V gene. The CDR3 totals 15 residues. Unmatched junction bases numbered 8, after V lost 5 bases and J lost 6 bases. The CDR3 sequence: CASSPWTGRAGELFF. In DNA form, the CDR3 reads TGTGCCAGCAGCCCCTGGACAGGGCGGGCCGGGGAGCTGTTTTTT.